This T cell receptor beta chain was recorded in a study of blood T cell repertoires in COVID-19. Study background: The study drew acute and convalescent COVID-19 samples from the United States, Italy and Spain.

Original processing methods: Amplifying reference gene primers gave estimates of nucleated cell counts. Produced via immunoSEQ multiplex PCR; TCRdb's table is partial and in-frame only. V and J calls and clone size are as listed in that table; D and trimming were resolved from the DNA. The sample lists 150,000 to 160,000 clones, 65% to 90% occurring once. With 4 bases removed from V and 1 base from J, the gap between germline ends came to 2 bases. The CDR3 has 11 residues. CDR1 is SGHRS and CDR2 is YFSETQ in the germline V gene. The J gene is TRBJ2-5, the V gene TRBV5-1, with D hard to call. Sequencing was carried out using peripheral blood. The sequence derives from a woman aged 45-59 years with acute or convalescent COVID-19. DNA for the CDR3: TGCGCCAGCAGCCTCCAAGAGACCCAGTACTTC. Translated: CASSLQETQYF. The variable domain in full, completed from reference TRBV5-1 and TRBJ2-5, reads KAGVTQTPRYLIKTRGQQVTLSCSPISGHRSVSWYQQTPGQGLQFLFEYFSETQRNKGNFPGRFSGRQFSNSRSEMNVSTLELGDSALYLCASSLQETQYFGPGTRLLVL.